This TCR beta chain was captured by sequencing in a study of blood T cell repertoires in COVID-19. In the authors' methods: Amplification with reference gene primers provided the estimates of nucleated cell counts. Sequenced by immunoSEQ multiplex PCR; TCRdb stores in-frame clones only, minus some. That table furnishes V, J and clone size, whereas the DNA furnished D and trimming. There are about 350,000 clones in the sample; roughly 87% occur only once, and approximately 1% lies in the top ten. Clinical history as reported by participants underpinned cohort assignment. Donors in Cohort 3 counted as recovered after two negative PCRs, clearance, or symptom resolution. The V gene end was trimmed by 5 bases and the J gene end by 7 bases; junction bases not matched to a gene: 12. This CDR3 has 15 residues. Germline V gene sequence: CDR1 SGHVS, CDR2 FNYEAQ.

This receptor was identified in a woman in her thirties who had recovered from COVID-19. The sequencing sample was made of PBMCs or T cells enriched from blood (not recorded which). The rearrangement links TRBV7-6 to TRBJ1-1; 8 positions match TRBD1. In nucleotides, the CDR3 is TGTGCCAGCAGCCAGATCGCGGCAGGGGGCGTTGAAGCTTTCTTT. Protein sequence: CASSQIAAGGVEAFF.